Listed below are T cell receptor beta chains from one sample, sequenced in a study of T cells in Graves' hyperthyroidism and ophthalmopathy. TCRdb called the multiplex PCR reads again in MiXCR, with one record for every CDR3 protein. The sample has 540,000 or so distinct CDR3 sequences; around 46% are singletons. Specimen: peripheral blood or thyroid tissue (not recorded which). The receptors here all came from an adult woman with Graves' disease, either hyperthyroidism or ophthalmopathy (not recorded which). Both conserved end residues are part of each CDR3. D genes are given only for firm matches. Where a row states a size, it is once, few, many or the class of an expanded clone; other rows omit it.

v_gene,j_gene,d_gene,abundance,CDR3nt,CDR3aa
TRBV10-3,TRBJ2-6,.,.,TGTGCCATCAGTGAGTCGCCGGACAGAGCCAACGTCCTGACTTTC,CAISESPDRANVLTF
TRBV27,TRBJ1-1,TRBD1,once,TGTACCAGCAGTTCAACAGGGGTGCAGGCTTTCTTT,CTSSSTGVQAFF
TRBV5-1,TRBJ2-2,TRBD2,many,TGCGCCAGCAGCGGGACTAGCGGGAGCACCGGGGAGCTGTTTTTT,CASSGTSGSTGELFF
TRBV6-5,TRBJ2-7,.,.,TGTGCCAGCAGTCCGGGACACAAGCAGTACTTC,CASSPGHKQYF
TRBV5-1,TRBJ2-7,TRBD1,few,TGCGCCAGCAGCTTGGGACAGGGCTTC,CASSLGQGF
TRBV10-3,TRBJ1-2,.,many,TGTGCCATCAGTGCTTTGGCAGCCTATGGCTACACCTTC,CAISALAAYGYTF
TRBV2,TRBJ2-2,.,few,TGTGCCAGCAGTGAAGTGGGGACCGGGGAGCTGTTTTTT,CASSEVGTGELFF
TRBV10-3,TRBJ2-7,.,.,TGTGCCATCAGTGGATTACGGGACGAGACCTACGAGCAGTACTTC,CAISGLRDETYEQYF
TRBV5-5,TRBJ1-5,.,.,TGTGCCAGCAGCTTGCCGAGGCATTTT,CASSLPRHF
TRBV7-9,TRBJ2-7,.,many,TGTGCCAGCAGCCGAGGGTTTGGGACCTCCTACGAGCAGTACTTC,CASSRGFGTSYEQYF
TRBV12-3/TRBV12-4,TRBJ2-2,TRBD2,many,TGTGCCAGCAGTCAGATGGCGGGGGACCTAGCGAACACCGGGGAGCTGTTTTTT,CASSQMAGDLANTGELFF
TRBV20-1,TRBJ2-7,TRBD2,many,TGCAGTGCTCCTCATTTAGCGGGAGGAGGCAACGAGCAGTACTTC,CSAPHLAGGGNEQYF
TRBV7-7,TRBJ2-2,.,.,TGTGCCAGCAGCTTACCGGGGTCCGGGGAGCTGTTTTTT,CASSLPGSGELFF
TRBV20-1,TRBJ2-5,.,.,TGCAGCGCTAGTCTGGCGGGTGGGGAGACCCAGTACTTC,CSASLAGGETQYF
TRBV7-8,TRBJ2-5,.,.,TGTGCCAGCAGCTTGGTGTCAGGACTGTACCAAGAGACCCAGCACTTC,CASSLVSGLYQETQHF
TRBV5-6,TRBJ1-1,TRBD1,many,TGTGCCAGCAGGAGGACAGGGCGTAGGGCTGAAGCTTTCTTT,CASRRTGRRAEAFF
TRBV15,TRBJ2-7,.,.,TGTGCCACCAGCAGAGATCTCGGCTACGAGCAGTACTTC,CATSRDLGYEQYF
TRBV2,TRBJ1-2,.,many,TGTGCCAGCAGTGACTCAGACGTTCTTAACTATGGCTACACCTTC,CASSDSDVLNYGYTF
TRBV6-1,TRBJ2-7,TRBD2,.,TGTGCCATCAGAGAGGCGGGAGCCGGCTCCGAGCAGTACTTC,CAIREAGAGSEQYF
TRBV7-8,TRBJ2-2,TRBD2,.,TGTGCCAGCACCCAACTAGCGGAAGACGCCGGGGAGCTGTTTTTT,CASTQLAEDAGELFF
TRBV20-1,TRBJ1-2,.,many,TGCAGTGCTAGCCTTTTTGACTCCTGGTGGGGCTACACCTTC,CSASLFDSWWGYTF
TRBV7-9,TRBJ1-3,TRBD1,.,TGTGCCAGCAGCTTACCGTGGACAGGCTCTGGAAACACCATATATTTT,CASSLPWTGSGNTIYF
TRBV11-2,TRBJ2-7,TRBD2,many,TGTGCCAGCAGAGGGCGGGAGGACTACGAGCAGTACTTC,CASRGREDYEQYF
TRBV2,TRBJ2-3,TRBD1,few,TGTGCCAGGACGACAGGGGATACGCAGTATTTT,CARTTGDTQYF
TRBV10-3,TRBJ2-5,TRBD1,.,TGTGCCATCAGCCCAGGGGGAGTAGAAGAGACCCAGTACTTC,CAISPGGVEETQYF
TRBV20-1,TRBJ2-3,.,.,TGCAGTGCTATTCAACTGGGGGCGGGAGATACGCAGTATTTT,CSAIQLGAGDTQYF
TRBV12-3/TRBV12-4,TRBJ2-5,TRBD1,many,TGTGCCAGCAGTTGGCCGGGACAGGGAGAGACCCAGTACTTC,CASSWPGQGETQYF
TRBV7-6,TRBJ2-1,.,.,TGTGCCAGCAGCTCGAGGTCCAGGACCAATGAGCAGTTCTTC,CASSSRSRTNEQFF
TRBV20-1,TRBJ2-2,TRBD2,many,TGCAGTGCTAGCGGGGGGACCGGGGAGCTGTTTTTT,CSASGGTGELFF
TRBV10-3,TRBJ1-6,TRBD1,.,TGTGCCATCGGCCGGGACAGGGCGTCCTATAATTCACCCCTCCACTTT,CAIGRDRASYNSPLHF
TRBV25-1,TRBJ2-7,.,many,TGTGCCAGCAGTGGGGTTGCGCCCTACGAGCAGTACTTC,CASSGVAPYEQYF
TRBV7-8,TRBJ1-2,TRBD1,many,TGTGCCAGCAGCGCCTACCGAACAGGGGGCAATGGCTACACCTTC,CASSAYRTGGNGYTF
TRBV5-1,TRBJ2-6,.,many,TGCGCCAGCAGCGGGTTGACAGGTCTCTCTGGGGCCAACGTCCTGACTTTC,CASSGLTGLSGANVLTF
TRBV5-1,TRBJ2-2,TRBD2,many,TGCGCCAGCAGCTTGGCCCCGGCTAGCGGGAGTGGAGGCACCGGGGAGCTGTTTTTT,CASSLAPASGSGGTGELFF
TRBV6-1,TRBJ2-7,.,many,TGTGCCAGCAGTGATACAGTAAGCTCCTACGAGCAGTACTTC,CASSDTVSSYEQYF
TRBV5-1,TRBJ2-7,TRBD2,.,TGCGCCAGCAGCCAATTCCTAGCGGGAGGGCCGGTCGAGCAGTACTTC,CASSQFLAGGPVEQYF
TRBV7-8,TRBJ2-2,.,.,TGTGCCAGCAGCTTTCACTTACTGTCCACCGGGGAGCTGTTTTTT,CASSFHLLSTGELFF
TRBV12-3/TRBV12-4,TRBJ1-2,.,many,TGTGCCAGCAGTCTTCGTCACGGATATGGCTACACCTTC,CASSLRHGYGYTF
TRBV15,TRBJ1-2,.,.,TGTGCCACCAGCAGTACTCACTATGGCTACACCTTC,CATSSTHYGYTF
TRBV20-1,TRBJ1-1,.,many,TGCAGTGCTAGAGATCCTCGGACATCGAACACTGAAGCTTTCTTT,CSARDPRTSNTEAFF
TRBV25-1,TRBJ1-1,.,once,TGTGCCAGCAGTGCTAGAGATCTGGAGAACACTGAAGCTTTCTTT,CASSARDLENTEAFF
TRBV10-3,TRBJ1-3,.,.,TGTGCCATCAGACGAGGGGTGGAGGACACCATATATTTT,CAIRRGVEDTIYF
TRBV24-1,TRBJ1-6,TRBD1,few,TGTGCCAGACCCCTCTCGACAGGGAATAATTCACCCCTCCACTTT,CARPLSTGNNSPLHF
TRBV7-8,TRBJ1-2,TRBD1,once,TGTGCCAGCAGCCAGAATGGGACAGGGATAATAGTAGCTAACTATGGCTACACCTTC,CASSQNGTGIIVANYGYTF
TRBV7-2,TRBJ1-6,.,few,TGTGCCAGCAGCTTAGACCAGAATTCACCCCTCCACTTT,CASSLDQNSPLHF
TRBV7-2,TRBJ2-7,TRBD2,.,TGTGCCAGCCAAGAGGGAGCGGGAGCCTACGAGCAGTACTTC,CASQEGAGAYEQYF
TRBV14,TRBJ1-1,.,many,TGTGCCAGCAGCCGTCCGGGGGGTCCCACTGAAGCTTTCTTT,CASSRPGGPTEAFF
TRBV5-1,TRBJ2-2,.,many,TGCGCCAGCAGCTTGTGGGCAGGGGCGGACACCGGGGAGCTGTTTTTT,CASSLWAGADTGELFF
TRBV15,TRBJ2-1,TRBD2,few,TGTGCCACCAGCACGACCGGACTAGCGGGGCGGAATGAGCAGTTCTTC,CATSTTGLAGRNEQFF
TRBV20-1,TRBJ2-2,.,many,TGCAGTGCTTCGTTTCTGGGCACCGGGGAGCTGTTTTTT,CSASFLGTGELFF
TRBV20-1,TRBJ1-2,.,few,TGCAGTGCTATACAGGGCGACTATGGCTACACCTTC,CSAIQGDYGYTF